A single sample gave rise to the 14 T cell receptor beta chains below, sequenced in a study of T cell responses to AZD1222 COVID-19 vaccine. Assay: immunoSEQ multiplex PCR; the TCRdb copy retains only in-frame clones and omits some. The data hold around 130,000 clones, with over 75% observed a single time. The sample was peripheral blood, taken on day 0 of AZD1222 vaccination. These receptors were taken from an adult in good health.

The rearrangement uses TRBV5-1 and TRBJ2-5; D is ambiguous. The CDR3 is made up of 12 amino acids. Germline V CDR1 and CDR2: SGHRS, YFSETQ. The germline V and J ends were trimmed by 1 base and 5 bases, with 6 bases remaining between them. CDR3 bases: TGCGCCAGCAGCTTGATGTCGGAGACCCAGTACTTC. This gives the protein CASSLMSETQYF.

The chain carries TRBV19 and TRBJ2-2, with TRBD2 identical over 7 bases. The J segment lost 3 bases and the V segment lost 5 bases, leaving 3 bases of the junction unmatched. Germline assignment: CDR1 LNHDA and CDR2 SQIVND (reference sequence). CDR3 size: 14 residues. CDR3 region: CASSWGRDTGELFF. CDR3 sequence (DNA): TGTGCCAGTAGTTGGGGGAGGGACACCGGGGAGCTGTTTTTT.

V usage is TRBV7-9 and J usage is TRBJ2-7; TRBD2 is a possible D gene (6 bases). The CDR3 length is 13 residues. Germline assignment: CDR1 SEHNR and CDR2 FQNEAQ (reference sequence). The V end was cut by 7 bases, the J end by 4 bases, with 14 bases between. The DNA for the CDR3 is TGTGCCAGCACCGGGGACTGGCTTTACGAGCAGTACTTC. This encodes CASTGDWLYEQYF. Looking up the rest from reference TRBV7-9 and TRBJ2-7 gives the full variable domain: DTGVSQNPRHKITKRGQNVTFRCDPISEHNRLYWYRQTLGQGPEFLTYFQNEAQLEKSRLLSDRFSAERPKGSFSTLEIQRTEQGDSAMYLCASTGDWLYEQYFGPGTRLTVT.

This clone was counted once. The V and J genes are TRBV7-2 and TRBJ1-1; D gene unclear. The length of the CDR3 is 14 residues. V gave up 3 bases and J gave up 3 bases, with 11 bases separating them. The germline gives CDR1 SGHTA, CDR2 FQGNSA. CDR3 amino acids: CASSFRAGDTEAFF. The CDR3 DNA sequence: TGTGCCAGCAGCTTTAGGGCGGGAGACACTGAAGCTTTCTTT.

For the CDR3, the DNA is TGTGCCAGCAGCTTAGGGCGAAAACTGTTTTTT. Its protein is CASSLGRKLFF. The chain employs TRBV11-2 and TRBJ1-4; D call uncertain. Germline V gene sequence: CDR1 SGHAT, CDR2 FQNNGV. The CDR3 totals 11 residues. V gave up 1 base and J gave up 10 bases, with 4 bases separating them.

V gene TRBV7-6 combines with J gene TRBJ2-1; no reliable D call. The CDR3 spans 11 residues. V was trimmed by 5 bases and J by 9 bases, leaving 8 bases between them. Germline V gene lookup returns CDR1 SGHVS and CDR2 FNYEAQ. DNA of the CDR3: TGTGCCAGCAGCCTAGAAGGTGAGCAGTTCTTC. The encoded protein is CASSLEGEQFF.

The chain combines TRBV30 with TRBJ2-7, with D maybe TRBD2 (5 bases). V lost 5 bases and J lost 2, with 10 bases in between. Germline values: CDR1 GTSNPN, CDR2 SVGIG (reference sequence). The CDR3 covers 12 residues. The DNA for the CDR3 is TGTGCCTGGGGGAGCCTGACCTACGAGCAGTACTTC. It codes for CAWGSLTYEQYF.

This rearrangement joins TRBV5-1 to TRBJ2-7; D is ambiguous. The V gene lost 0 bases and the J gene lost 4 bases, with 17 bases spanning the gap. In germline, CDR1 is SGHRS, CDR2 YFSETQ. This CDR3 is built from 16 residues. CDR3 in amino acids: CASSLDVSLVRYEQYF. Here the CDR3 DNA reads TGCGCCAGCAGCTTGGATGTGTCTCTCGTCCGGTACGAGCAGTACTTC. Looking up the rest from reference TRBV5-1 and TRBJ2-7 gives the full variable domain: KAGVTQTPRYLIKTRGQQVTLSCSPISGHRSVSWYQQTPGQGLQFLFEYFSETQRNKGNFPGRFSGRQFSNSRSEMNVSTLELGDSALYLCASSLDVSLVRYEQYFGPGTRLTVT.

V and J are TRBV12-3 or TRBV12-4 and TRBJ1-6; the D is unclear. V was shortened by 5 bases and J by 9 bases, with 8 bases between the two germline ends. The CDR3 is 12 residues long. The CDR3 sequence: CASSIWTSPLHF. CDR3 DNA: TGTGCCAGCAGTATTTGGACTTCACCCCTCCACTTT.

Only one count was recorded for this clone. The chain combines TRBV28 with TRBJ1-1, with D unresolved. V lost 6 bases and J 2 bases, leaving 10 bases between the germline ends. The CDR3 is 13 amino acids. Germline V CDR1 and CDR2: MDHEN, SYDVKM. The CDR3 spells CASRVDGNTEAFF. The CDR3 coding sequence is TGTGCCAGCAGAGTGGACGGAAACACTGAAGCTTTCTTT.

This chain connects TRBV5-1 to TRBJ1-2, with 12 nucleotides matching TRBD1. CDR1 SGHRS and CDR2 YFSETQ come from the germline V gene. The CDR3 extends over 15 amino acids. With 4 bases clipped from V and 4 bases from J, the junction kept 5 bases outside the gene matches. The CDR3 region is CASSEMGQGAYGYTF. The CDR3 nucleotides are TGCGCCAGCAGCGAGATGGGACAGGGGGCCTATGGCTACACCTTC.

CDR3 sequence reads: CASSLGPPGPNYEQYF. As DNA, the CDR3 is TGTGCCAGCAGCTTAGGGCCCCCGGGACCCAACTACGAGCAGTACTTC. The gene calls are TRBV11-2 and TRBJ2-7; the D gene could be TRBD1 or TRBD2 (5 bases each). The CDR3 runs 16 residues. Trimming took 1 base from V and 3 from J, leaving 16 bases between them. Germline CDR1 SGHAT, CDR2 FQNNGV.

V gene TRBV5-1 combines with J gene TRBJ2-3, with 9 bases fitting TRBD2. This CDR3 has 16 residues. Per the germline V gene, CDR1 is SGHRS and CDR2 is YFSETQ. V lost 6 bases and J lost 2; bases outside the gene matches: 10. CDR3 in DNA: TGCGCCAGCAACACTCGCGGGGGGGCCGACACAGATACGCAGTATTTT. It yields the protein CASNTRGGADTDTQYF.

The chain recombines TRBV5-8 with TRBJ1-2; tentatively, D is TRBD1 (6 bases). Germline assignment: CDR1 SGHTS and CDR2 YDEGEE. The CDR3 extends over 13 amino acids. V lost 2 bases, J lost 7 bases, and 12 bases lay in between. The CDR3 region has the DNA TGTGCCAGCAGCTTTCTAATACAGGGTGGCTACACCTTC. This encodes CASSFLIQGGYTF.